Listed here are 22 T cell receptor beta chains from one sample, sequenced in a study of CD8 T cells in ankylosing spondylitis. TCRdb independently ran MiXCR on the 5' RACE reads; one entry per CDR3 protein. The data contain approximately 25,000 distinct CDR3 sequences, around 16% of them singletons. Sequences were obtained from blood. The receptors originated from a male donor with ankylosing spondylitis or in good health (not recorded which).

The table lists this clonotype with a few counts. The chain couples TRBV20-1 to TRBJ2-1; 7 bases align to TRBD1. The V gene's germline CDR1 is DFQATT and CDR2 SNEGSKA (reference sequence). This CDR3 comprises 15 residues. V dropped 1 base and J dropped 3; count of bases not matched to a gene: 6. CDR3: CSARVSAGGYNEQFF. The CDR3 DNA is TGCAGTGCTAGAGTATCGGCAGGGGGCTACAATGAGCAGTTCTTC.

This clonotype was seen only a few times. The chain combines TRBV10-3 with TRBJ2-1, with 10 bases identical to TRBD1. V shed 3 bases and J 3 bases; nucleotides not matched to a gene: 5. CDR3 length: 16 amino acids. Germline V lookup: CDR1 ENHRY, CDR2 SYGVKD. The CDR3 sequence: CAISDPGQGNYNEQFF. In DNA form, the CDR3 reads TGTGCCATCAGTGATCCGGGACAGGGGAACTACAATGAGCAGTTCTTC.

The rearrangement joins TRBV21-1 to TRBJ2-7; TRBD2 was called by the table and not checked on the DNA. TRBV21-1 corresponds to a pseudogene. The CDR3 has 16 residues. Here the CDR3 reads CASTPGITSGRSEQYF. The CDR3 region has the DNA TGTGCCAGCACCCCAGGGATCACTAGCGGGAGGAGCGAGCAGTACTTC.

This clonotype was counted at least ten times. V usage is TRBV27 and J usage is TRBJ2-3; D possibly uses TRBD1 or TRBD2 (5 bases each). The CDR3 is 15 residues long. The V and J ends lost 9 bases and 2 bases respectively, with 18 bases between them. Germline V lookup: CDR1 MNHEY, CDR2 SMNVEV (reference sequence). The CDR3 reads CARELRGEYTDTQYF. CDR3 sequence (DNA): TGTGCCAGAGAATTAAGAGGGGAGTACACAGATACGCAGTATTTT.

V gene TRBV20-1 combines with J gene TRBJ2-5, with TRBD2 as a possible D gene (6 bases). CDR1 is DFQATT and CDR2 is SNEGSKA in the germline V gene (reference sequence). The CDR3 length is 14 residues. V was cut by 5 bases and J by 2 bases, with 15 bases left in between. CDR3 protein: CSAPRGSEQETQYF. The CDR3, as DNA: TGCAGTGCTCCGCGGGGTAGCGAGCAAGAGACCCAGTACTTC.

This chain links TRBV18 with TRBJ1-5; the D gene is possibly TRBD1 (5 bases). V was cut by 4 bases and J by 0 bases, with 19 bases left in between. This CDR3 is built from 18 residues. Per the germline V gene, CDR1 is KGHSH and CDR2 is LQKENI. The CDR3 nucleotides read TGTGCCAGCTCACGGCAAGGGCAGGGAGGAAGTAGCAATCAGCCCCAGCATTTT. It yields the protein CASSRQGQGGSSNQPQHF.

The table lists this clonotype with many counts. The gene calls are TRBV29-1 and TRBJ1-1, with D hard to call. Trimming cost V 3 bases and J 1 base, with 6 bases left between them. Germline V CDR1 and CDR2: SQVTM, ANQGSEA. This CDR3 region has 12 residues. As DNA, the CDR3 is TGCAGCGTTGAGAGGAAGAACACTGAAGCTTTCTTT. This codes for CSVERKNTEAFF.

The chain joins TRBV20-1 to TRBJ2-1, with 10 positions matching TRBD2. Germline CDR1 is DFQATT and CDR2 is SNEGSKA (reference sequence). The trim removed 1 base at V and 5 bases at J, leaving 8 bases unmatched. The CDR3 is made up of 16 amino acids. This chain's CDR3 is CSARGPTSGMNNEQFF. The CDR3 region has the DNA TGCAGTGCTAGAGGCCCTACTAGCGGGATGAACAATGAGCAGTTCTTC.

The genes are TRBV19 and TRBJ2-1, with D possibly called TRBD1 or TRBD2 (6 bases each). This CDR3 is built from 17 residues. Trimming left V 3 bases short and J 4 bases short, with 19 bases between. The V gene's germline CDR1 is LNHDA and CDR2 SQIVND (reference sequence). CDR3 residues: CASSMEGQGRLYNEQFF. DNA for the CDR3: TGTGCCAGTAGTATGGAGGGGCAGGGGAGACTTTACAATGAGCAGTTCTTC.

This clonotype came up many times. The rearrangement uses TRBV21-1 and TRBJ2-4; TRBD2, the D gene given by the table, was not confirmed from the DNA. TRBV21-1 is a pseudogene locus. The CDR3 covers 15 residues. This CDR3 is CASSKHAGWCNIQYF. The DNA of the CDR3 is TGTGCCAGCAGCAAACACGCGGGGTGGTGCAACATTCAGTACTTC.

This clonotype appeared many times. The chain uses TRBV20-1 and TRBJ1-2; D gene unclear. Trimming removed 0 bases from V and 8 bases from J, with 7 bases in between. Germline V lookup: CDR1 DFQATT, CDR2 SNEGSKA (reference sequence). The CDR3 runs 11 residues. DNA of the CDR3: TGCAGTGCTAGAGATCTACAGGGCTACACCTTC. Translating gives CSARDLQGYTF.

The V gene is TRBV20-1, the J gene TRBJ2-3; D possibly matches TRBD1 or TRBD2 (5 bases each). This CDR3 region has 12 residues. Germline V gene sequence: CDR1 DFQATT, CDR2 SNEGSKA (reference sequence). Trimming took 4 bases from V and 4 from J, leaving 9 bases between them. The CDR3 DNA reads as TGCAGTGCTAAAGGGACCGCAGATACGCAGTATTTT. It is translated as CSAKGTADTQYF.

This chain uses TRBV3-1 with TRBJ1-2, with a tentative D call TRBD1 (5 bases). The CDR3 contains 14 residues. With 3 bases removed from V and 5 bases from J, the gap between germline ends came to 13 bases. The V gene's germline CDR1 is LGHDT and CDR2 YNNKEL (reference sequence). The CDR3 region has the DNA TGTGCCAGCAGCCATGTGGACGGGGGGTATGGCTACACCTTC. Its protein is CASSHVDGGYGYTF.

The chain has TRBV7-2 and TRBJ2-3; 14 positions agree with TRBD2. Germline lookup yields CDR1 SGHTA and CDR2 FQGNSA. Trimming took 1 base from V and 4 from J; bases not matched to a gene: 7. The CDR3 is 18 amino acids. CDR3 region: CASSLEGTSGRGSDTQYF. In nucleotides, the CDR3 is TGTGCCAGCAGCTTAGAAGGGACTAGCGGGAGAGGGTCAGATACGCAGTATTTT.

This clonotype was observed a handful of times. This chain connects TRBV4-3 to TRBJ2-1, with 7 nucleotides matching TRBD2. Germline trimming cut 0 bases from V and 2 bases from J; bases unmatched to any gene: 1. Germline values: CDR1 LGHNA, CDR2 YSLEER. The CDR3 loop spans 15 amino acids. The CDR3 nucleotides are TGCGCCAGCAGCCAAGAGCTAGCGGCCTACAATGAGCAGTTCTTC. Protein product: CASSQELAAYNEQFF.

This chain uses TRBV7-2 with TRBJ1-5; D uncertain. Trimming shortened V by 5 bases and J by 6 bases, and 17 bases separated the two germline ends. Germline CDR1 is SGHTA and CDR2 is FQGNSA. The CDR3 contains 15 residues. CDR3 in DNA: TGTGCCAGCAGCATAAGGACGGGCGTAGGTCAGCCCCAGCATTTT. Its protein product is CASSIRTGVGQPQHF.

This clonotype was seen a few times. The rearrangement joins TRBV20-1 to TRBJ2-1, with D tentatively TRBD1 or TRBD2 (5 bases each). CDR1 DFQATT and CDR2 SNEGSKA come from the germline V gene (reference sequence). This CDR3 has 17 residues. V gave up 2 bases and J gave up 6 bases, with 23 bases separating them. The CDR3 DNA reads TGCAGTGCTAGACGCCGTGAAGGGGACCAGGGAAGCAATGAGCAGTTCTTC. It yields the protein CSARRREGDQGSNEQFF.

This clonotype was recorded many times. This chain links TRBV7-2 with TRBJ2-7; the match to TRBD2 covers 7 bases. The CDR3 is made up of 13 amino acids. Looked up from germline, CDR1 is SGHTA and CDR2 is FQGNSA. Germline trimming cut 6 bases from V and 4 bases from J; bases unmatched to any gene: 6. This CDR3 reads CASSLLRGYEQYF. The CDR3, as DNA: TGTGCCAGCAGTTTACTGCGGGGGTACGAGCAGTACTTC.

The gene calls are TRBV10-2 and TRBJ2-3, with 9 positions matching TRBD2. Germline-derived CDR1 and CDR2 are WSHSY and SAAADI. V lost 4 bases and J lost 1; bases outside the gene matches: 0. The CDR3 is 14 amino acids. CDR3 in DNA: TGCGCCAGCAGTGGGACTAGCGGCACAGATACGCAGTATTTT. It codes for CASSGTSGTDTQYF.

The chain employs TRBV28 and TRBJ2-5; 8 bases align to TRBD1. V was pared by 6 bases and J by 5 bases, with 11 bases of the junction left unmatched. The CDR3 runs to 15 residues. Germline loops: CDR1 MDHEN, CDR2 SYDVKM. This CDR3 reads CASSQAGWDRETQYF. CDR3 nucleotides: TGTGCCAGCAGCCAAGCTGGGTGGGACAGGGAGACCCAGTACTTC.

Only a few counts were recorded for this clonotype. The rearrangement links TRBV19 to TRBJ2-1; the D gene is possibly TRBD2 (6 bases). V lost 3 bases and J lost 4, with 13 bases in between. CDR3 length: 15 residues. Germline assignment: CDR1 LNHDA and CDR2 SQIVND (reference sequence). In DNA form, the CDR3 reads TGTGCCAGTAGTATTCTGGGGGGTCGGTACAATGAGCAGTTCTTC. Its protein is CASSILGGRYNEQFF.

This clonotype was observed a few times. The J gene is TRBJ2-7, the V gene TRBV5-1; 10 nucleotides line up with TRBD2. Germline V gene lookup returns CDR1 SGHRS and CDR2 YFSETQ. The CDR3 covers 13 residues. J was trimmed by 2 bases and V by 5 bases; bases with no gene match: 1. The CDR3: CASRTSGTYEQYF. CDR3 DNA: TGCGCCAGCAGAACTAGCGGGACCTACGAGCAGTACTTC.